The 28 T cell receptor beta chains listed next were all sequenced from one sample in a study of T cell responses to AZD1222 COVID-19 vaccine. Only in-frame clones appear in the TCRdb table, and some are missing; sequencing was by immunoSEQ multiplex PCR. The table lists some 130,000 clones, roughly 90% of them singletons. Here the sequenced sample was peripheral blood, taken on day 0 of AZD1222 vaccination. The receptors come from an adult in good health.

The chain employs TRBV7-2 and TRBJ2-2, with D perhaps being TRBD1 or TRBD2 (6 bases each). Germline V gene sequence: CDR1 SGHTA, CDR2 FQGNSA. There are 17 residues in the CDR3. The germline V and J ends were trimmed by 1 base and 5 bases, with 17 bases remaining between them. The CDR3 sequence: CASSLVFFRGGTGELFF. The CDR3 coding sequence is TGTGCCAGCAGCTTAGTCTTTTTCAGGGGAGGAACCGGGGAGCTGTTTTTT.

The chain employs TRBV5-6 and TRBJ1-2; D possibly corresponds to TRBD1 (6 bases). V dropped 4 bases and J dropped 4 bases, with 17 bases sitting between them. CDR1 SGHDT and CDR2 YYEEEE come from the germline V gene. CDR3 length equals 15 residues. The CDR3 sequence is CASSEAGQVVYGYTF. In DNA form, the CDR3 reads TGTGCCAGCAGCGAAGCGGGACAAGTTGTCTATGGCTACACCTTC.

The chain uses TRBV28 and TRBJ2-1; 7 positions agree with TRBD2. Germline V gene sequence: CDR1 MDHEN, CDR2 SYDVKM. This CDR3 has 15 amino acids. The trim removed 2 bases at V and 2 bases at J, leaving 3 bases unmatched. This chain's CDR3 is CASSLGGSPYNEQFF. CDR3 sequence (DNA): TGTGCCAGCAGTTTAGGCGGGAGCCCCTACAATGAGCAGTTCTTC.

V is TRBV19 and J is TRBJ2-7, with 10 bases that match TRBD1. Looked up from germline, CDR1 is LNHDA and CDR2 is SQIVND (reference sequence). The CDR3 loop spans 15 amino acids. Losses at the gene ends were 6 bases for V and 5 bases for J; bases not matched to a gene: 10. CDR3 in DNA: TGTGCCAGTAGCTTTAGGGACAGGGGTTTCAACGAGCAGTACTTC. It yields the protein CASSFRDRGFNEQYF.

The chain employs TRBV2 and TRBJ1-1, with TRBD1 matching 9 bases. V dropped 6 bases and J dropped 6; count of bases not matched to a gene: 14. This CDR3 contains 16 residues. CDR1 is SNHLY, CDR2 FYNNEI, per germline. The CDR3 reads CASRAGDRVVGAEAFF. In DNA form, the CDR3 reads TGTGCCAGCAGGGCGGGGGACAGGGTGGTAGGCGCTGAAGCTTTCTTT. Supplemented by reference TRBV2 and TRBJ1-1, the full variable domain reads EPEVTQTPSHQVTQMGQEVILRCVPISNHLYFYWYRQILGQKVEFLVSFYNNEISEKSEIFDDQFSVERPDGSNFTLKIRSTKLEDSAMYFCASRAGDRVVGAEAFFGQGTRLTVV.

This chain connects TRBV27 to TRBJ2-7; TRBD1 matches 8 bases. This CDR3 region has 14 residues. V lost 4 bases and J lost 3; bases outside the gene matches: 5. Germline CDR1 is MNHEY and CDR2 is SMNVEV (reference sequence). The CDR3 region is CASSSTGDGYEQYF. In DNA, the CDR3 is TGTGCCAGCAGTTCGACAGGGGATGGCTACGAGCAGTACTTC.

This sequence joins TRBV30 and TRBJ1-5; a weak D match, TRBD1 (6 bases). The CDR3 consists of 16 residues. Looked up from germline, CDR1 is GTSNPN and CDR2 is SVGIG (reference sequence). Trimming cost V 0 bases and J 0 bases, with 12 bases left between them. The CDR3 loop is CAWSVGGRFSNQPQHF. In DNA form, the CDR3 reads TGTGCCTGGAGTGTAGGGGGACGGTTTAGCAATCAGCCCCAGCATTTT.

The rearrangement links TRBV30 to TRBJ1-6; possible D gene TRBD1, 5 bases. CDR1 and CDR2 from the germline V gene are GTSNPN and SVGIG (reference sequence). V lost 5 bases and J 7 bases, leaving 12 bases between the germline ends. The CDR3 covers 13 residues. CDR3 sequence reads: CAWQPGLNSPLHF. The CDR3 coding sequence is TGTGCCTGGCAACCGGGACTCAATTCACCCCTCCACTTT.

The chain has TRBV30 and TRBJ1-4; D gene uncertain. Trimming removed 0 bases from V and 3 bases from J, with 5 bases in between. The CDR3 loop spans 13 amino acids. Germline assignment: CDR1 GTSNPN and CDR2 SVGIG (reference sequence). This CDR3 is CAWSVRPNEKLFF. The DNA of the CDR3 is TGTGCCTGGAGTGTACGTCCTAATGAAAAACTGTTTTTT.

V usage is TRBV27 and J usage is TRBJ2-5; 8 nucleotides align to TRBD1. Germline V gene lookup returns CDR1 MNHEY and CDR2 SMNVEV (reference sequence). Trimming cost V 10 bases and J 1 base; bases outside gene matches: 8. The CDR3 is made up of 14 amino acids. The CDR3 coding sequence is TGTGCCACCCAAACCGACAGGGGCCAAGAGACCCAGTACTTC. It yields the protein CATQTDRGQETQYF.

The chain carries TRBV12-5 and TRBJ2-5; TRBD2 aligns across 11 bases. This CDR3 contains 14 residues. From germline, CDR1 is LGHNT and CDR2 FRNRAP. V lost 6 bases and J lost 5; bases outside the gene matches: 5. The CDR3 here is CASGASGGLETQYF. CDR3 sequence (DNA): TGTGCTAGTGGGGCTAGCGGGGGGCTGGAGACCCAGTACTTC.

This chain uses TRBV28 with TRBJ2-1; the D is unclear. Germline V gene sequence: CDR1 MDHEN, CDR2 SYDVKM. The CDR3 is made up of 11 amino acids. V lost 4 bases, J lost 15 bases, and 13 bases lay in between. Here the CDR3 reads CASSSKFAGFF. The CDR3 nucleotides are TGTGCCAGCAGTTCAAAATTCGCCGGGTTCTTC.

For the CDR3, the DNA is TGTGCCAGCAGCCAGGGAAGCACTGAAGCTTTCTTT. Amino acid sequence: CASSQGSTEAFF. The gene calls are TRBV7-9 and TRBJ1-1, with D perhaps matching TRBD1 (5 bases). V lost 5 bases to trimming and J lost 4 bases, with 8 bases between them. The length of the CDR3 is 12 residues. CDR1 and CDR2 (germline): SEHNR, FQNEAQ (reference sequence).

The gene calls are TRBV12-5 and TRBJ1-3, with D possibly TRBD1 on 5 matching bases. V was cut by 6 bases and J by 0 bases, with 18 bases left in between. Germline CDR1 is LGHNT and CDR2 is FRNRAP. The CDR3 totals 17 residues. The CDR3, as DNA: TGTGCTAGTGGCCGAGGGGACGGTTCGGCCTCTGGAAACACCATATATTTT. Encoded protein: CASGRGDGSASGNTIYF.

The chain uses TRBV4-3 and TRBJ1-1; D remains ambiguous. This CDR3 contains 14 residues. Germline values: CDR1 LGHNA, CDR2 YSLEER. Trimming shortened V by 1 base and J by 4 bases, and 10 bases separated the two germline ends. The CDR3 reads CASSQVGAGTEAFF. As DNA, the CDR3 is TGCGCCAGCAGCCAAGTAGGCGCCGGCACTGAAGCTTTCTTT.

The chain couples TRBV7-6 to TRBJ2-2; 7 bases are a match to TRBD2. The V and J ends lost 2 bases and 1 base, in that order; junction bases with no gene match: 4. The CDR3 has 16 amino acids. Germline loops: CDR1 SGHVS, CDR2 FNYEAQ. CDR3 amino acids: CASSLRASGNTGELFF. The CDR3, as DNA: TGTGCCAGCAGCTTAAGGGCTAGCGGGAACACCGGGGAGCTGTTTTTT.

The chain has TRBV5-5 and TRBJ2-1, with 14 nucleotides matching TRBD2. V was clipped by 3 bases and J by 1 base; unmatched bases: 3. The CDR3 is made up of 17 amino acids. Germline lookup yields CDR1 SGHKS and CDR2 YYEKEE (reference sequence). The CDR3 nucleotides are TGTGCCAGCAGCTGGAGGACTAGCGGGGGGTCCTACAATGAGCAGTTCTTC. This codes for CASSWRTSGGSYNEQFF.

The rearrangement links TRBV11-2 to TRBJ2-1; 10 bases are shared with TRBD1. CDR3 size: 16 residues. V shed 1 base, J shed 8 bases, and the junction held 8 bases outside the gene matches. Germline assignment: CDR1 SGHAT and CDR2 FQNNGV. The CDR3 reads CASSLARTGGSDEQFF. As DNA, the CDR3 is TGTGCCAGCAGCTTAGCTAGGACAGGGGGAAGCGATGAGCAGTTCTTC.

The gene calls are TRBV5-4 and TRBJ2-3; TRBD2 aligns across 8 bases. J was trimmed by 6 bases and V by 2 bases; bases with no gene match: 5. The CDR3 length is 14 residues. Germline V lookup: CDR1 SGHNT, CDR2 YYREEE (reference sequence). CDR3 nucleotide sequence: TGTGCCAGCAGCTTTAGCGGGATAGGGGATACGCAGTATTTT. Protein product: CASSFSGIGDTQYF.

The count of this clone is one. This rearrangement joins TRBV18 to TRBJ2-7; 7 nucleotides match TRBD1. Germline CDR1 and CDR2: KGHSH and LQKENI. The V segment lost 5 bases and the J segment 0 bases; nucleotides outside the gene matches: 7. The CDR3 covers 15 residues. The CDR3 spells CASSEGQTTSYEQYF. In DNA form, the CDR3 reads TGTGCCAGCTCAGAGGGACAGACCACCTCCTACGAGCAGTACTTC.

This sequence joins TRBV12-5 and TRBJ2-4, with 7 bases matching TRBD1. Trimming cost V 1 base and J 6 bases; bases outside gene matches: 12. CDR1 LGHNT and CDR2 FRNRAP come from the germline V gene. The CDR3 covers 17 residues. The CDR3 bases are TGTGCTAGTGGTTTGGCAAAGGGGGCCGCCGGATTAAACATTCAGTACTTC. Protein: CASGLAKGAAGLNIQYF.

J is TRBJ1-1 and V is TRBV18; 7 nucleotides match TRBD1. The CDR3 loop spans 15 amino acids. Germline loops: CDR1 KGHSH, CDR2 LQKENI. Trimming took 4 bases from V and 2 from J; bases not matched to a gene: 7. The CDR3 DNA sequence: TGTGCCAGCTCACGCAAACAGGGGATTAACACTGAAGCTTTCTTT. Translating gives CASSRKQGINTEAFF.

This clone was detected only a few times. The rearrangement links TRBV19 to TRBJ1-1, with D possibly being TRBD1 (6 bases). CDR1 and CDR2 from the germline V gene are LNHDA and SQIVND (reference sequence). The CDR3 sequence is 13 residues long. V was cut by 9 bases and J by 6 bases, with 17 bases left in between. The CDR3 is CASYNMGAAEAFF. For the CDR3, the DNA is TGTGCCAGCTATAATATGGGGGCCGCTGAAGCTTTCTTT.

This clone was seen just once. This chain joins TRBV5-6 and TRBJ1-1; D gene uncertain. The germline CDR1 and CDR2 sequences are SGHDT and YYEEEE. The V and J ends lost 4 bases and 0 bases respectively, with 19 bases between them. The CDR3 has 17 residues. The CDR3 loop is CASSPLSGLSLNTEAFF. CDR3 DNA sequence: TGTGCCAGCAGCCCCTTGTCTGGGTTGAGTCTGAACACTGAAGCTTTCTTT.

The chain carries TRBV28 and TRBJ2-1; 11 bases are shared with TRBD2. The CDR3 extends over 16 amino acids. Losses at the gene ends were 6 bases for V and 8 bases for J; bases not matched to a gene: 12. Germline CDR1 MDHEN, CDR2 SYDVKM. The CDR3 nucleotides are TGTGCCAGCAGGACACTAGCGGGAGAGAATAGCGATGAGCAGTTCTTC. Amino acids: CASRTLAGENSDEQFF.

As DNA, the CDR3 is TGCGCCAGCAGCCTAGACAGTTATCAGCCCCAGCATTTT. It specifies CASSLDSYQPQHF. The chain employs TRBV5-1 and TRBJ1-5; a possible D gene is TRBD1 (5 bases). V lost 4 bases and J lost 5, with 10 bases in between. The CDR3 is 13 residues long. In germline, CDR1 is SGHRS, CDR2 YFSETQ.

DNA for the CDR3: TGTGCCAGCAGCAACCGGGACTCCCTTAAGGATACGCAGTATTTT. Translating gives CASSNRDSLKDTQYF. This chain joins TRBV11-2 and TRBJ2-3, with a possible D match to TRBD2 (6 bases). There are 15 residues in the CDR3. Germline V gives CDR1 SGHAT, CDR2 FQNNGV. Trimming removed 5 bases at V and 6 bases at J, with 18 bases between.

This clone has only a few counts. CDR3 sequence (DNA): TGTGCCAGCAGCTTACAGGCCTTTAGCACAGATACGCAGTATTTT. It specifies CASSLQAFSTDTQYF. The chain couples TRBV5-4 to TRBJ2-3; D is possibly TRBD1 (5 bases). V was pared by 2 bases and J by 0 bases, with 10 bases between. Germline CDR1 SGHNT, CDR2 YYREEE (reference sequence). This CDR3 is 15 amino acids long.